The 32 T cell receptor beta chains given below trace back to one sample, sequenced in a study of T cell repertoires in cytomegalovirus infection. MiXCR was run by TCRdb on the reads, yielding one entry per CDR3 protein. The sample yields 400,000 to 550,000 distinct CDR3 sequences, around 11% seen once. Sequenced sample: PBMCs. The receptor source for this set is a human donor in good health (CMV status not recorded). Some clones in this sample may be carry-over from other donors' samples.

The chain has TRBV2 and TRBJ1-2; 7 positions match TRBD1. V trimming: 2 bases; J trimming: 7 bases; junction bases outside the gene matches: 4. The CDR3 sequence is 13 residues long. The germline CDR1 and CDR2 sequences are SNHLY and FYNNEI. As DNA, the CDR3 is TGTGCCAGCAGTGAACAGGGGGTGACTGGCTACACCTTC. It translates to CASSEQGVTGYTF.

This clonotype was detected many times. J is TRBJ2-2 and V is TRBV7-9; the D is unclear. The CDR3 has 11 residues. Trimming shortened V by 5 bases and J by 7 bases, and 5 bases separated the two germline ends. In germline, CDR1 is SEHNR, CDR2 FQNEAQ (reference sequence). The CDR3 reads CASSMDGELFF. The DNA of the CDR3 is TGTGCCAGCAGCATGGACGGGGAGCTGTTTTTT.

This chain joins TRBV27 and TRBJ2-5; possibly TRBD1 for D (6 bases). Germline CDR1 MNHEY, CDR2 SMNVEV (reference sequence). V shed 4 bases and J shed 3 bases, with 12 bases lying between them. The CDR3 is made up of 14 amino acids. CDR3 sequence: CASSWQGTKETQYF. The CDR3 DNA follows: TGTGCCAGCAGTTGGCAGGGGACCAAAGAGACCCAGTACTTC.

The genes are TRBV14 and TRBJ1-2, with D possibly being TRBD1 (5 bases). The germline gives CDR1 SGHDN, CDR2 FVKESK. V was shortened by 5 bases and J by 2 bases, with 12 bases between the two germline ends. The CDR3 totals 14 residues. The CDR3 is CASSSGIPNYGYTF. The CDR3 DNA sequence: TGTGCCAGCAGCTCAGGGATCCCAAACTATGGCTACACCTTC.

The gene calls are TRBV20-1 and TRBJ1-2; TRBD1 might be the D (5 bases). In germline, CDR1 is DFQATT, CDR2 SNEGSKA (reference sequence). The CDR3 runs to 14 residues. V was trimmed by 4 bases and J by 2 bases, leaving 14 bases between them. This CDR3 is CSANLRDGNYGYTF. In DNA form, the CDR3 reads TGCAGTGCTAACCTCCGGGACGGGAACTATGGCTACACCTTC.

V usage is TRBV9 and J usage is TRBJ2-1, with a weak D call TRBD1 (6 bases). Germline CDR1 is SGDLS and CDR2 is YYNGEE. The CDR3 covers 16 residues. V shed 5 bases and J shed 0 bases, with 15 bases lying between them. CDR3 protein: CASSSERGGSYNEQFF. The CDR3 DNA is TGTGCCAGCAGTTCAGAGAGAGGGGGCTCCTACAATGAGCAGTTCTTC. Drawing the rest from reference TRBV9 and TRBJ2-1, the complete variable domain is DSGVTQTPKHLITATGQRVTLRCSPRSGDLSVYWYQQSLDQGLQFLIQYYNGEERAKGNILERFSAQQFPDLHSELNLSSLELGDSALYFCASSSERGGSYNEQFFGPGTRLTVL.

This clonotype has a handful of counts. The V gene is TRBV9, the J gene TRBJ2-2; D is unclear. This CDR3 spans 12 amino acids. Germline CDR1 and CDR2: SGDLS and YYNGEE. The V end was cut by 0 bases, the J end by 7 bases, with 4 bases between. As DNA, the CDR3 is TGTGCCAGCAGCGTAGGGAACGGGGAGCTGTTTTTT. Amino acid sequence: CASSVGNGELFF. Drawing the rest from reference TRBV9 and TRBJ2-2, the complete variable domain is DSGVTQTPKHLITATGQRVTLRCSPRSGDLSVYWYQQSLDQGLQFLIQYYNGEERAKGNILERFSAQQFPDLHSELNLSSLELGDSALYFCASSVGNGELFFGEGSRLTVL.

This clonotype was observed at least ten times. The rearrangement links TRBV7-2 to TRBJ2-7; TRBD2 matches at 7 bases. V trimming: 8 bases; J trimming: 4 bases; junction bases outside the gene matches: 11. Germline CDR1 and CDR2: SGHTA and FQGNSA. The CDR3 sequence is 14 residues long. This CDR3 reads CASGPGRESYEQYF. CDR3 DNA sequence: TGTGCCAGCGGGCCCGGGCGGGAGTCTTACGAGCAGTACTTC.

This clonotype was detected only a few times. The CDR3 DNA reads TGCAGTGCTAGTGGGGCATTGGGCTCTGGAAACACCATATATTTT. It yields the protein CSASGALGSGNTIYF. V and J are TRBV20-1 and TRBJ1-3; maybe TRBD1 (5 bases). Germline loops: CDR1 DFQATT, CDR2 SNEGSKA (reference sequence). There are 15 residues in the CDR3. V was trimmed by 3 bases and J by 0 bases, leaving 12 bases between them.

This clonotype was picked up a small number of times. V is TRBV6-4 and J is TRBJ1-2; tentatively, D is TRBD1 (5 bases). CDR3 length: 14 amino acids. The germline V gene has CDR1 MRHNA and CDR2 SNTAGT. With 5 bases removed from V and 4 bases from J, the gap between germline ends came to 14 bases. As DNA, the CDR3 is TGTGCCAGCAGTCCCCTAGGGACCCTCTATGGCTACACCTTC. As protein: CASSPLGTLYGYTF.

This clonotype has ten or more counts. This CDR3 reads CASSLAGRISGNTIYF. The CDR3 DNA reads TGTGCCAGCAGCTTAGCGGGGCGGATATCTGGAAACACCATATATTTT. The chain recombines TRBV7-2 with TRBJ1-3; possibly TRBD1 for D (5 bases). Per germline, CDR1 SGHTA and CDR2 FQGNSA. V was clipped by 0 bases and J by 1 base, with 10 bases between them. The CDR3 loop spans 16 amino acids.

The chain links TRBV6-1 to TRBJ1-5, with 7 bases that match TRBD1. This CDR3 has 14 residues. Germline values: CDR1 MNHNS, CDR2 SASEGT. The V gene end was trimmed by 8 bases and the J gene end by 4 bases; junction bases not matched to a gene: 8. Here the CDR3 DNA reads TGTGCCAGCGGTAAACGGGACAGTAATCAGCCCCAGCATTTT. Protein: CASGKRDSNQPQHF.

There are many counts of this clonotype. This chain joins TRBV6-5 and TRBJ1-4; D may be TRBD1 (6 bases). V shed 6 bases and J shed 8 bases, with 13 bases lying between them. CDR3 size: 13 residues. CDR1 and CDR2 (germline): MNHEY, SVGAGI. The CDR3 DNA reads as TGTGCCAGCAGCAGCCGGGGGCGAGAAAAACTGTTTTTT. Translation: CASSSRGREKLFF.

This clonotype was counted only a few times. Here the CDR3 reads CASSPHRVNYNEQFF. The DNA for the CDR3 is TGTGCCAGCAGCCCCCACAGGGTCAACTACAATGAGCAGTTCTTC. The rearrangement uses TRBV4-2 and TRBJ2-1, with D tentatively TRBD1 (6 bases). The V end lost 4 bases, the J end lost 3 bases, and 13 bases lay between the germline ends. This CDR3 contains 15 residues. The germline V gene has CDR1 LGHNA and CDR2 YNFKEQ.

This clonotype was observed many times. This chain joins TRBV7-3 and TRBJ1-2, with D unresolved. The CDR3 is 13 amino acids. Germline V gene sequence: CDR1 SGHTA, CDR2 FQGTGA. CDR3 DNA: TGTGCGCTCTCGACCCCGGGGAACTATGGCTACACCTTC. This encodes CALSTPGNYGYTF.

This clonotype was detected a few times. The CDR3 region has the DNA TGTGCCAGCAGTTTATCACAGGGATGGAATGAGCAGTTCTTC. It specifies CASSLSQGWNEQFF. The V gene is TRBV27, the J gene TRBJ2-1; weak D call: TRBD1 (6 bases). The V end was cut by 0 bases, the J end by 7 bases, with 10 bases between. The CDR3 consists of 14 residues. Germline V gene lookup returns CDR1 MNHEY and CDR2 SMNVEV (reference sequence).

The CDR3: CASSPDSIGEQYF. The CDR3 region has the DNA TGTGCCAGCAGCCCCGACAGCATAGGTGAGCAGTACTTC. This chain connects TRBV7-9 to TRBJ2-7; D may be TRBD1 (5 bases). CDR3 size: 13 residues. The germline V and J ends were trimmed by 5 bases and 7 bases, with 15 bases remaining between them. The germline CDR1 and CDR2 sequences are SEHNR and FQNEAQ (reference sequence).

This clonotype was seen ten or more times. V is TRBV6-6 and J is TRBJ2-1, with D possibly called TRBD1 or TRBD2 (6 bases each). CDR1 and CDR2 from the germline V gene are MNHNY and SVGAGI (reference sequence). Trimming took 0 bases from V and 8 from J, leaving 8 bases between them. The CDR3 has 13 amino acids. CDR3 residues: CASSYSRGDEQFF. The CDR3 nucleotides read TGTGCCAGCAGTTACTCGAGGGGGGATGAGCAGTTCTTC.

This clonotype was recorded many times. The V call is TRBV27, the J call TRBJ2-7; a weak D match, TRBD2 (5 bases). CDR1 is MNHEY and CDR2 is SMNVEV in the germline V gene (reference sequence). V was cut by 10 bases and J by 5 bases, with 21 bases left in between. The CDR3 consists of 14 residues. The CDR3 DNA reads as TGTGCCACACATCATGCAACTAGAAGGGACGAGCAGTACTTC. Translation gives CATHHATRRDEQYF.

In its sample, this clonotype was seen many times. The chain couples TRBV25-1 to TRBJ2-1; 8 positions match TRBD2. Per the germline V gene, CDR1 is MGHDK and CDR2 is SYGVNS. There are 15 residues in the CDR3. Germline trimming cut 6 bases from V and 3 bases from J; bases unmatched to any gene: 7. CDR3 in amino acids: CASSRRGGIYNEQFF. The CDR3 DNA sequence: TGTGCCAGCAGCCGTCGGGGGGGGATCTACAATGAGCAGTTCTTC.

This clonotype has only a few counts. The rearrangement links TRBV6-5 to TRBJ1-1; tentative D call: TRBD1 (6 bases). The germline V gene has CDR1 MNHEY and CDR2 SVGAGI. The V end lost 0 bases, the J end lost 0 bases, and 14 bases lay between the germline ends. The CDR3 runs 17 residues. CDR3 in amino acids: CASSYSSKDSLNTEAFF. The CDR3 bases are TGTGCCAGCAGTTACTCGAGCAAGGACAGTTTGAACACTGAAGCTTTCTTT.

Remarks on this clonotype: This may be a read error: a much more frequent sequence differs by one nucleotide. The rearrangement joins TRBV19 to TRBJ2-2; D uncertain. The CDR3 has 15 amino acids. Germline CDR1 is LNHDA and CDR2 is SQIVND (reference sequence). Trimming removed 8 bases at V and 5 bases at J, with 18 bases between. Here the CDR3 DNA reads TGTGCCAGTCGTCCGCTGACAATTTTAACCGGGGAGCTGTTTTTT. Translation: CASRPLTILTGELFF.

J is TRBJ2-1 and V is TRBV18; no reliable D call. This CDR3 is 16 amino acids long. Germline assignment: CDR1 KGHSH and CDR2 LQKENI. V was cut by 2 bases and J by 0 bases, with 11 bases left in between. CDR3 loop: CASSPGNLSSYNEQFF. The CDR3 DNA reads as TGTGCCAGCTCACCAGGAAATTTAAGCTCCTACAATGAGCAGTTCTTC.

This clonotype came up many times. This chain links TRBV7-2 with TRBJ2-7, with D perhaps TRBD2 (6 bases). The CDR3 is 13 residues long. Trimming stripped 4 bases from V and 3 bases from J, with 10 bases between. The germline CDR1 and CDR2 sequences are SGHTA and FQGNSA. The CDR3 loop is CASSSRRDYEQYF. DNA of the CDR3: TGTGCCAGCAGCTCAAGGAGGGACTACGAGCAGTACTTC.

This clonotype has ten or more counts. The V gene is TRBV12-5, the J gene TRBJ2-1; TRBD2 matches at 7 bases. Germline lookup yields CDR1 LGHNT and CDR2 FRNRAP. The CDR3 has 13 residues. Losses at the gene ends were 5 bases for V and 9 bases for J; bases not matched to a gene: 7. CDR3 protein: CASGLMGEGEQFF. As DNA, the CDR3 is TGTGCTAGTGGTCTAATGGGGGAGGGTGAGCAGTTCTTC.

This clonotype was seen at least ten times. The rearrangement joins TRBV28 to TRBJ1-1; D is unclear. Germline V gives CDR1 MDHEN, CDR2 SYDVKM. V was clipped by 7 bases and J by 7 bases, with 13 bases between them. The CDR3 consists of 12 residues. The CDR3 region has the DNA TGTGCCAGCAACAAACAAAACGGTGAAGCTTTCTTT. This sequence encodes CASNKQNGEAFF.

This clonotype was seen many times. J is TRBJ1-3 and V is TRBV14; D might be TRBD1 (6 bases). This CDR3 has 15 amino acids. V gave up 4 bases and J gave up 2 bases, with 12 bases separating them. CDR1 is SGHDN, CDR2 FVKESK, per germline. The CDR3 protein is CASSRMGAPGNTIYF. The CDR3 DNA reads TGTGCCAGCAGCCGGATGGGGGCCCCTGGAAACACCATATATTTT.

This clonotype was seen only a few times. V gene TRBV19 combines with J gene TRBJ2-1; the D is unclear. The ends were cut back, 6 bases at V and 0 bases at J, with 12 bases in the middle. This CDR3 contains 15 residues. CDR1 and CDR2 (germline): LNHDA, SQIVND (reference sequence). CDR3 loop: CASSTSGISYNEQFF. DNA for the CDR3: TGTGCCAGTAGCACATCAGGAATCTCCTACAATGAGCAGTTCTTC.

This clonotype was found a few times. In nucleotides, the CDR3 is TGTGCCAGCAGTTTAGGCAAGACCGCTGCTGGCTACACCTTC. Its protein is CASSLGKTAAGYTF. The chain is built from TRBV12-3 or TRBV12-4 and TRBJ1-2; D is unclear. V dropped 1 base and J dropped 7 bases, with 13 bases sitting between them. The CDR3 sequence is 14 residues long.

As DNA, the CDR3 is TGTGCCTGGAGTGTACTCCGGAACACTGAAGCTTTCTTT. Protein sequence: CAWSVLRNTEAFF. The rearrangement uses TRBV30 and TRBJ1-1; no clear D gene. The germline gives CDR1 GTSNPN, CDR2 SVGIG (reference sequence). The CDR3 extends over 13 amino acids. Trimming removed 0 bases at V and 1 base at J, with 6 bases between.

In its sample, this clonotype was seen many times. The chain combines TRBV7-3 with TRBJ2-3, with 7 bases identical to TRBD2. The CDR3 consists of 15 residues. The V and J ends lost 3 bases and 4 bases, in that order; junction bases with no gene match: 7. Germline loops: CDR1 SGHTA, CDR2 FQGTGA. In nucleotides, the CDR3 is TGTGCCAGCAGCTTTTCTCGCGGGAGCGCAGATACGCAGTATTTT. Translated: CASSFSRGSADTQYF.

This clonotype was found many times. This sequence joins TRBV4-2 and TRBJ2-7; maybe TRBD2 (7 bases). Per the germline V gene, CDR1 is LGHNA and CDR2 is YNFKEQ. V gave up 4 bases and J gave up 6 bases, with 19 bases separating them. The length of the CDR3 is 15 residues. The CDR3 sequence: CASSRSSGGYGEQYF. CDR3 nucleotide sequence: TGTGCCAGCAGCCGCAGCTCGGGGGGCTACGGCGAGCAGTACTTC.